This is a list of T cell receptor beta chains from one sample in a study of T cells after yellow fever vaccination. One entry per CDR3 protein results from TCRdb running MiXCR on the 5' RACE reads. The sample records around 550,000 distinct CDR3 sequences, roughly 19% being singletons. Sample: PBMCs, taken 15 days after the yellow fever booster vaccination. The source is a man aged 30-40 years who received the YFV17D yellow fever vaccine. Each CDR3 is given without its conserved first and last residue. Fields, in order: V gene, CDR3 protein.

v_call: TRBV4-3; cdr3_aa: ASSHDWGETQY
v_call: TRBV11-2; cdr3_aa: ASSLPLDRQGILEEQY
v_call: TRBV7-2; cdr3_aa: ASSLGGSREQY
v_call: TRBV16; cdr3_aa: ASSQNRAGYGYT
v_call: TRBV6-1; cdr3_aa: ASSVAYSAGELF
v_call: TRBV20-1; cdr3_aa: SARDLKTGENTDTQY
v_call: TRBV6-5; cdr3_aa: ASRSGTAKNIQY
v_call: TRBV6-2/TRBV6-3; cdr3_aa: ASSYSMHTQY
v_call: TRBV5-1; cdr3_aa: ASSPDWVWETQY
v_call: TRBV5-5; cdr3_aa: ASRQTSGSYNEQF
v_call: TRBV7-8; cdr3_aa: ASSIAARGVGHYNEQF
v_call: TRBV7-2; cdr3_aa: ASSLEATQY
v_call: TRBV12-3/TRBV12-4; cdr3_aa: ASARGFYNEQF
v_call: TRBV5-1; cdr3_aa: ASSFGADSYEQY
v_call: TRBV29-1; cdr3_aa: SVVYFGTGAGYEQY
v_call: TRBV5-1; cdr3_aa: ASSANTQNNEQF
v_call: TRBV10-3; cdr3_aa: AITGGGEAYNEQF
v_call: TRBV28; cdr3_aa: ASSFGGSNYGYT
v_call: TRBV7-2; cdr3_aa: ASSFSVSTDTQY
v_call: TRBV13; cdr3_aa: ASSTLAGVETQY
v_call: TRBV20-1; cdr3_aa: SAHPTHGGETQY
v_call: TRBV20-1; cdr3_aa: SAKGTKGGDSPLH
v_call: TRBV6-1; cdr3_aa: ASRGGRQDSYNEQF
v_call: TRBV6-6; cdr3_aa: ASPTANTGTGATNEKLF
v_call: TRBV6-5; cdr3_aa: ASSYSLAGPSTGELF
v_call: TRBV3-1; cdr3_aa: ASSHGLEGAF
v_call: TRBV7-2; cdr3_aa: ASRSTDSSYNSPLH
v_call: TRBV3-1; cdr3_aa: ASSRGETDTQY
v_call: TRBV9; cdr3_aa: ASSGGGRVDEQY